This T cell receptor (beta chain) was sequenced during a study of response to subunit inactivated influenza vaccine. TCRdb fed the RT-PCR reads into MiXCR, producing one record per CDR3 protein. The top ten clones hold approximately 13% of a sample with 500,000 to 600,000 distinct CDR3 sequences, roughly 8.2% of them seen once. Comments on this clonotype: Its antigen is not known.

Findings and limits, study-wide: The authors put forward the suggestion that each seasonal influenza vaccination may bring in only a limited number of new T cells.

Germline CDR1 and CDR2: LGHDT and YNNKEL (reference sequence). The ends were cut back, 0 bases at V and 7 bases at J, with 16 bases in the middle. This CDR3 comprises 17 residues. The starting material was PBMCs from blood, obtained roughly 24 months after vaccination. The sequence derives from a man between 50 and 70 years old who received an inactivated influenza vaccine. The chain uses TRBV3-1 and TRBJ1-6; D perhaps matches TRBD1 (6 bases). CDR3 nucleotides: TGTGCCAGCAGCCAAGAAGGTCGGGGGGCCCTCAATTCACCCCTCCACTTT. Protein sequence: CASSQEGRGALNSPLHF.